A single sample is the source of the 23 T cell receptor beta chains below, sequenced in a study of blood T cell repertoires in COVID-19. The assay was immunoSEQ multiplex PCR, and TCRdb's table has in-frame clones only and misses some. The sample has about 340,000 clones; about 92% are singletons. The sample was PBMCs or T cells enriched from blood (not recorded which). Receptors were obtained from a woman aged 30 to 39 who had recovered from COVID-19.

This chain joins TRBV15 and TRBJ2-1; TRBD2 matches 7 bases. With V trimmed by 5 bases and J by 9 bases, 4 bases remained unmatched. The CDR3 runs 12 residues. CDR1 is LNHNV, CDR2 YYDKDF, per germline (reference sequence). In DNA form, the CDR3 reads TGTGCCACCAGCCAGACTAGCATTGAGCAGTTCTTC. This encodes CATSQTSIEQFF.

This chain links TRBV3-1 (or the pseudogene TRBV3-2) with TRBJ1-3; possibly TRBD1 for D (6 bases). Germline CDR1 and CDR2: LGHDT and YNNKEL (reference sequence). Trimming pared 5 bases from V and 4 bases from J, leaving 9 bases between. The CDR3 has 13 residues. The CDR3 loop reads CASSLGQGNTIYF. The CDR3 DNA follows: TGTGCCAGCAGCTTGGGACAAGGAAACACCATATATTTT.

The count of this clone is one. CDR3 sequence reads: CASSEAGQVGANQPQHF. The CDR3 nucleotides read TGTGCCAGCAGTGAAGCTGGACAGGTGGGGGCAAATCAGCCCCAGCATTTT. This chain connects TRBV6-1 to TRBJ1-5, with 7 positions matching TRBD1. Germline V lookup: CDR1 MNHNS, CDR2 SASEGT. V gave up 0 bases and J gave up 4 bases; unmatched junction bases: 9. The CDR3 extends over 17 amino acids.

The chain combines TRBV18 with TRBJ2-7; 7 bases align to TRBD1. Germline loops: CDR1 KGHSH, CDR2 LQKENI. Germline trimming cut 0 bases from V and 4 bases from J; bases unmatched to any gene: 3. The CDR3 is 14 residues long. In DNA, the CDR3 is TGTGCCAGCTCACCACCGGGACAGCCTTACGAGCAGTACTTC. It is translated as CASSPPGQPYEQYF. Combining the CDR3 with reference TRBV18 and TRBJ2-7 gives the whole variable domain NAGVMQNPRHLVRRRGQEARLRCSPMKGHSHVYWYRQLPEEGLKFMVYLQKENIIDESGMPKERFSAEFPKEGPSILRIQQVVRGDSAAYFCASSPPGQPYEQYFGPGTRLTVT.

This rearrangement joins TRBV28 to TRBJ1-5; D is undetermined. This CDR3 has 13 amino acids. The V and J ends lost 3 bases and 4 bases respectively, with 7 bases between them. Germline assignment: CDR1 MDHEN and CDR2 SYDVKM. The CDR3 spells CASSFGRNQPQHF. CDR3 nucleotides: TGTGCCAGCAGTTTTGGTCGGAATCAGCCCCAGCATTTT.

V is TRBV6-6 and J is TRBJ1-1; perhaps TRBD1 as D (5 bases). CDR3 length equals 14 residues. Germline loops: CDR1 MNHNY, CDR2 SVGAGI (reference sequence). The V gene lost 4 bases and the J gene lost 1 base, with 10 bases spanning the gap. The CDR3 sequence is CASSFPTGNTEAFF. The CDR3, as DNA: TGTGCCAGCAGTTTCCCCACAGGGAACACTGAAGCTTTCTTT.

The genes are TRBV11-1 and TRBJ2-7; possibly TRBD1 for D (5 bases). This CDR3 has 14 amino acids. Germline lookup yields CDR1 SGHAT and CDR2 FQDESV (reference sequence). V was shortened by 1 base and J by 3 bases, with 10 bases between the two germline ends. Here the CDR3 reads CASSLEGVDYEQYF. CDR3 in DNA: TGTGCCAGCAGCTTAGAAGGGGTTGACTACGAGCAGTACTTC.

V usage is TRBV5-1 and J usage is TRBJ1-1; D gene ambiguous. Germline assignment: CDR1 SGHRS and CDR2 YFSETQ. V lost 0 bases and J 6 bases, leaving 18 bases between the germline ends. The CDR3 sequence is 16 residues long. CDR3 in amino acids: CASSLGLIKGEPEAFF. The CDR3 bases are TGCGCCAGCAGCTTGGGCCTGATCAAGGGAGAACCTGAAGCTTTCTTT.

J is TRBJ2-7 and V is TRBV10-3; 9 bases line up with TRBD1. Losses at the gene ends were 7 bases for V and 7 bases for J; bases not matched to a gene: 11. Germline V lookup: CDR1 ENHRY, CDR2 SYGVKD. This CDR3 is built from 14 residues. CDR3 coding DNA: TGTGCCATCACTGGGACAGGGAGCGACGTAGAGCAGTACTTC. Its translation is CAITGTGSDVEQYF.

The chain is built from TRBV4-2 and TRBJ2-1; D may be TRBD2 (7 bases). CDR3 length equals 16 residues. Germline CDR1 and CDR2: LGHNA and YNFKEQ. The ends were cut back, 0 bases at V and 4 bases at J, with 13 bases in the middle. CDR3 nucleotide sequence: TGTGCCAGCAGCCAAGAGGGGGGGGGCTATTACAATGAGCAGTTCTTC. It is translated as CASSQEGGGYYNEQFF.

This rearrangement joins TRBV15 to TRBJ1-4; TRBD1 aligns across 7 bases. From germline, CDR1 is LNHNV and CDR2 YYDKDF (reference sequence). The ends lost 0 bases at V and 4 bases at J; junction bases unmatched: 2. The CDR3 runs to 15 residues. CDR3 DNA sequence: TGTGCCACCAGCAGAGAGACAGGGTTTAATGAAAAACTGTTTTTT. Translated: CATSRETGFNEKLFF.

This clone showed up just once. V usage is TRBV3-1 (or the pseudogene TRBV3-2) and J usage is TRBJ1-1; 7 nucleotides match TRBD1. The V segment lost 1 base and the J segment 8 bases; nucleotides outside the gene matches: 10. CDR1 LGHDT and CDR2 YNNKEL come from the germline V gene (reference sequence). This CDR3 has 15 residues. The CDR3 loop reads CASSQGLSTGREAFF. The CDR3 nucleotides are TGTGCCAGCAGCCAAGGGCTTTCGACAGGGAGAGAAGCTTTCTTT.

The chain is built from TRBV5-1 and TRBJ2-1; 8 nucleotides agree with TRBD2. After removal of 3 bases from V and 8 bases from J, the junction contained 7 bases not matched to a gene. The CDR3 runs to 14 residues. Germline CDR1 is SGHRS and CDR2 is YFSETQ. The CDR3 bases are TGCGCCAGCAGCTACGGGGGGGCCCTCCATGAGCAGTTCTTC. Protein sequence: CASSYGGALHEQFF.

The chain is built from TRBV11-2 and TRBJ2-3; D not resolved. CDR1 is SGHAT and CDR2 is FQNNGV in the germline V gene. V was shortened by 1 base and J by 1 base, with 9 bases between the two germline ends. CDR3 length: 15 residues. The CDR3 DNA reads TGTGCCAGCAGCTTAGCGAGGAGCGGCACAGATACGCAGTATTTT. It translates to CASSLARSGTDTQYF.

The chain links TRBV18 to TRBJ1-2; 7 bases are shared with TRBD1. V was clipped by 2 bases and J by 3 bases; unmatched bases: 0. CDR1 is KGHSH, CDR2 LQKENI, per germline. The CDR3 has 13 residues. DNA of the CDR3: TGTGCCAGCTCACCAGGGACAGACTATGGCTACACCTTC. Translation: CASSPGTDYGYTF. Together with reference TRBV18 and TRBJ1-2, the CDR3 gives the full variable domain: NAGVMQNPRHLVRRRGQEARLRCSPMKGHSHVYWYRQLPEEGLKFMVYLQKENIIDESGMPKERFSAEFPKEGPSILRIQQVVRGDSAAYFCASSPGTDYGYTFGSGTRLTVV.

A single count supports this clone. This chain joins TRBV5-4 and TRBJ1-6; 8 bases map to TRBD1. V lost 0 bases and J lost 8; bases outside the gene matches: 4. CDR3 length equals 15 residues. CDR1 and CDR2 (germline): SGHNT, YYREEE (reference sequence). As DNA, the CDR3 is TGTGCCAGCAGCTTGGTTGACAGGGGTGATTCACCCCTCCACTTT. Protein sequence: CASSLVDRGDSPLHF.

As for this clone: This CDR3 is also generated by other DNA sequences in the sample. V and J are TRBV11-1 and TRBJ2-7; 7 bases agree with TRBD2. Germline V gives CDR1 SGHAT, CDR2 FQDESV (reference sequence). The length of the CDR3 is 15 residues. The V gene end was trimmed by 2 bases and the J gene end by 1 base; junction bases not matched to a gene: 5. The CDR3 nucleotides read TGTGCCAGCAGCTTACTAGCGGAGCCATCCTACGAGCAGTACTTC. This encodes CASSLLAEPSYEQYF.

The J gene is TRBJ2-1, the V gene TRBV5-1; TRBD1 matches 8 bases. Germline V gene lookup returns CDR1 SGHRS and CDR2 YFSETQ. Trimming took 4 bases from V and 8 from J; bases not matched to a gene: 11. The CDR3 is 15 residues long. CDR3 sequence: CASSQDRATTDEQFF. CDR3 sequence (DNA): TGCGCCAGCAGCCAGGACAGGGCGACGACGGATGAGCAGTTCTTC.

This chain links TRBV28 with TRBJ2-7, with 11 bases aligning to TRBD1. The V gene end was trimmed by 5 bases and the J gene end by 3 bases; junction bases not matched to a gene: 6. Per the germline V gene, CDR1 is MDHEN and CDR2 is SYDVKM. The length of the CDR3 is 15 residues. CDR3 nucleotides: TGTGCCAGCAGTCCCGCGGACAGGGGGCTCTACGAGCAGTACTTC. It translates to CASSPADRGLYEQYF.

This clone is a singleton in its sample. The chain has TRBV15 and TRBJ2-2; 13 bases line up with TRBD2. Germline-derived CDR1 and CDR2 are LNHNV and YYDKDF (reference sequence). The CDR3 runs to 15 residues. With 4 bases clipped from V and 6 bases from J, the junction kept 2 bases outside the gene matches. CDR3 DNA: TGTGCCACCAGCACCACTAGCGGGAGGGCCGGGGAGCTGTTTTTT. Its translation is CATSTTSGRAGELFF.

CDR3 coding DNA: TGTGCCAGCAGTTATACAGGGGGCGTCGAGCAGTACTTC. This sequence encodes CASSYTGGVEQYF. The chain has TRBV5-6 and TRBJ2-7; 9 bases match TRBD1. CDR1 and CDR2 (germline): SGHDT, YYEEEE. J was trimmed by 6 bases and V by 5 bases; bases with no gene match: 6. The CDR3 is 13 residues long.

V gene TRBV18 combines with J gene TRBJ1-6; perhaps TRBD1 as D (6 bases). The CDR3 totals 14 residues. Between the trimmed V and J ends, which lost 6 bases and 14 bases, there was a span of 20 bases. Germline lookup yields CDR1 KGHSH and CDR2 LQKENI. The DNA for the CDR3 is TGTGCCAGCTCCCCCTCACAGGGAGTCAGAACCCTCCACTTT. Amino acids: CASSPSQGVRTLHF. The variable domain in full, completed from reference TRBV18 and TRBJ1-6, reads NAGVMQNPRHLVRRRGQEARLRCSPMKGHSHVYWYRQLPEEGLKFMVYLQKENIIDESGMPKERFSAEFPKEGPSILRIQQVVRGDSAAYFCASSPSQGVRTLHFGNGTRLTVT.

This clone was observed once. The chain recombines TRBV7-2 with TRBJ2-7; 10 nucleotides match TRBD2. Germline-derived CDR1 and CDR2 are SGHTA and FQGNSA. V lost 1 base and J lost 6; bases outside the gene matches: 9. The CDR3 contains 16 residues. In nucleotides, the CDR3 is TGTGCCAGCAGCTTAGGGGCTAGCGGGGGAGGTCGCGAGCAGTACTTC. It encodes CASSLGASGGGREQYF.